The rows below give T cell receptor beta chains drawn from one sample of a study of regulatory T cells in long-lasting Graves disease. TCRdb called the multiplex PCR reads again in MiXCR, with one record for every CDR3 protein. This sample yields roughly 700,000 distinct CDR3 sequences, of which approximately 29% are seen a single time; 42% belongs to the top ten. Here the sequenced sample was peripheral blood mononuclear cells (PBMCs), taken when the disease was refractory, from a patient treated with antithyroid drugs. These receptors were obtained from a female donor with Graves disease. Both conserved end residues are part of each CDR3. A D gene is named only where the DNA matches it firmly. Clone size is given for some rows only: seen once, a few or many times, or a class if the clone is expanded.

v_gene	abundance	j_gene	d_gene	CDR3aa	CDR3nt
TRBV19	many	TRBJ1-2	-	CASSIDLDYGYTF	TGTGCCAGTAGTATAGATCTGGACTATGGCTACACCTTC
TRBV5-1	-	TRBJ2-7	-	CASSLNGPGEQYF	TGCGCCAGCAGCTTGAATGGGCCGGGAGAGCAGTACTTC
TRBV27	-	TRBJ1-2	-	CASSPGARRGYTF	TGTGCCAGCAGTCCCGGGGCGCGGCGAGGCTACACCTTC
TRBV20-1	few	TRBJ1-1	-	CSARDPASLNTEAFF	TGCAGTGCTAGAGATCCCGCCAGCTTGAACACTGAAGCTTTCTTT
TRBV20-1	-	TRBJ2-5	-	CSASRVLGGQETQYF	TGCAGTGCAAGCCGGGTTCTAGGGGGGCAAGAGACCCAGTACTTC
TRBV4-1	-	TRBJ1-1	TRBD1	CASSQDVHRGQAFF	TGCGCCAGCAGCCAAGACGTTCACAGGGGGCAAGCTTTCTTT
TRBV29-1	-	TRBJ2-4	TRBD2	CSVEGGGKNIQYF	TGCAGCGTTGAGGGCGGGGGCAAAAACATTCAGTACTTC
TRBV27	few	TRBJ1-6	-	CASSLGRSALHF	TGTGCCAGCAGTTTAGGACGGTCGGCCCTCCACTTT
TRBV12-3/TRBV12-4	many	TRBJ1-2	TRBD1	CASSYRGHRFDGYTF	TGTGCCAGCAGTTACAGGGGCCACCGGTTTGATGGCTACACCTTC
TRBV28	many	TRBJ1-2	TRBD1	CASSLAGGPYGYTF	TGTGCCAGCAGTTTGGCAGGGGGCCCTTATGGCTACACCTTC
TRBV6-2/TRBV6-3	-	TRBJ1-1	-	CASSYRPLGTPFF	TGTGCCAGCAGTTACCGACCCCTCGGGACACCTTTCTTT
TRBV29-1	-	TRBJ2-2	-	CSCSLGTGELFF	TGCAGCTGCAGCCTGGGCACCGGGGAGCTGTTTTTT
TRBV6-2/TRBV6-3	-	TRBJ2-5	-	CASSVGVGKQETQYF	TGTGCCAGCAGCGTAGGAGTGGGAAAGCAAGAGACCCAGTACTTC
TRBV12-5	few	TRBJ1-2	-	CASGLSTNYGYTF	TGTGCTAGTGGTTTGTCCACGAACTATGGCTACACCTTC
TRBV9	-	TRBJ1-1	-	CASSVAGMDTEAFF	TGTGCCAGCAGCGTAGCAGGGATGGACACTGAAGCTTTCTTT
TRBV2	few	TRBJ1-2	TRBD1	CASSDEDRVAF	TGTGCCAGCAGTGATGAGGACAGGGTGGCCTTC
TRBV4-1	-	TRBJ2-7	TRBD1	CASSLKDRDSDEQYF	TGCGCCAGCAGCCTTAAAGACAGGGATTCGGACGAGCAGTACTTC
TRBV6-1	-	TRBJ1-6	TRBD1	CASSLTGTDYNSPLHF	TGTGCCAGCAGCCTGACAGGGACGGACTATAATTCACCCCTCCACTTT
TRBV10-3	few	TRBJ2-5	-	CAISEPKETQYF	TGTGCCATCAGTGAGCCTAAAGAGACCCAGTACTTC
TRBV20-1	-	TRBJ2-7	TRBD1	CSATSETGDYEQYF	TGCAGTGCTACGTCCGAGACAGGGGACTACGAGCAGTACTTC
TRBV4-1	once	TRBJ2-5	TRBD1	CASSQQGAGQGQETQYF	TGCGCCAGCAGCCAGCAAGGGGCGGGACAGGGCCAAGAGACCCAGTACTTC
TRBV18	few	TRBJ2-5	-	CASSPFQPQETQYF	TGTGCCAGCTCACCATTCCAGCCCCAAGAGACCCAGTACTTC
TRBV28	few	TRBJ1-2	-	CASTLRGGGRVYGYTF	TGTGCCAGCACCCTCCGGGGGGGGGGCAGGGTCTATGGCTACACCTTC
TRBV5-1	-	TRBJ1-4	-	CASSWNAPATNEELFF	TGCGCCAGCAGCTGGAACGCACCTGCAACTAATGAAGAACTGTTTTTT
TRBV20-1	-	TRBJ2-7	-	CSARDPTGTYEQYF	TGCAGTGCTAGAGATCCGACCGGCACCTACGAGCAGTACTTC
TRBV30	-	TRBJ1-4	-	CAWSGGGGVKLFF	TGTGCCTGGAGTGGGGGGGGGGGTGTGAAACTGTTTTTT
TRBV11-2	-	TRBJ2-5	TRBD1	CASSPRTGRRKTQYF	TGTGCCAGCAGCCCTCGGACAGGGCGACGGAAGACCCAGTACTTC
TRBV5-5	-	TRBJ1-2	-	CASSFGQLDPIGYTF	TGTGCCAGCAGCTTCGGACAGTTGGACCCCATCGGCTACACCTTC
TRBV4-2	-	TRBJ1-1	TRBD1	CASSQAETGETEAFF	TGTGCCAGCAGCCAAGCTGAGACAGGGGAGACTGAAGCTTTCTTT
TRBV11-2	few	TRBJ2-7	-	CASSLDFSYEQYF	TGTGCCAGCAGCTTAGATTTCTCCTACGAGCAGTACTTC
TRBV25-1	-	TRBJ2-2	-	CASSEYLGNTGELFF	TGTGCCAGCAGTGAATATCTGGGGAACACCGGGGAGCTGTTTTTT
TRBV7-6	-	TRBJ2-2	TRBD2	CASSLGTSGSWTGELFF	TGTGCCAGCAGCTTAGGGACTAGCGGGAGTTGGACCGGGGAGCTGTTTTTT
TRBV27	-	TRBJ1-2	-	CASSLGPGEDGYTF	TGTGCCAGCAGTTTAGGCCCCGGGGAGGATGGCTACACCTTC
TRBV27	-	TRBJ2-5	TRBD1	CASSPTGTGRTQYF	TGTGCCAGCAGTCCCACAGGGACAGGGCGGACCCAGTACTTC
TRBV20-1	-	TRBJ2-1	-	CSASQAYNEQFF	TGCAGTGCTAGTCAGGCGTACAATGAGCAGTTCTTC
TRBV20-1	many	TRBJ2-7	-	CSAPRDNSYEQYF	TGCAGTGCTCCAAGGGACAATTCATACGAGCAGTACTTC
TRBV10-3	-	TRBJ2-7	-	CAISVPGSYEQYF	TGTGCCATCAGTGTTCCAGGGTCCTACGAGCAGTACTTC
TRBV20-1	few	TRBJ1-1	-	CSAFSVWTEAFF	TGCAGTGCTTTCAGTGTCTGGACTGAAGCTTTCTTT
TRBV7-9	-	TRBJ1-5	-	CASSLALANQPQHF	TGTGCCAGCAGCTTAGCTTTGGCCAATCAGCCCCAGCATTTT
TRBV9	few	TRBJ2-5	-	CASSSGPSGETQYF	TGTGCCAGCAGCAGCGGACCATCCGGGGAGACCCAGTACTTC
TRBV7-9	-	TRBJ2-2	TRBD2	CASSSPGLATVGELFF	TGTGCCAGCAGCTCCCCGGGACTAGCGACCGTCGGGGAGCTGTTTTTT
TRBV6-2/TRBV6-3	-	TRBJ2-5	TRBD1	CASSYGGQGPEQYF	TGTGCCAGCAGTTACGGTGGACAGGGCCCAGAGCAGTACTTC
TRBV11-2	many	TRBJ1-1	-	CASSLVRGNTEAFF	TGTGCCAGCAGCTTAGTTCGTGGGAACACTGAAGCTTTCTTT
TRBV7-3	few	TRBJ2-5	TRBD2	CASSLQGFAGREGETQYF	TGTGCCAGCAGCTTACAGGGGTTTGCGGGGCGGGAGGGAGAGACCCAGTACTTC
TRBV28	many	TRBJ2-5	TRBD1	CATFPITGELETQYF	TGTGCCACCTTCCCGATTACAGGGGAGTTAGAGACCCAGTACTTC
TRBV12-3/TRBV12-4	many	TRBJ1-5	TRBD1	CASRSTGTGILSNQPQHF	TGTGCCAGCAGATCTACCGGGACAGGGATTCTTAGCAATCAGCCCCAGCATTTT
TRBV2	-	TRBJ1-5	-	CASSRREGRPQHF	TGTGCCAGCAGTCGTAGGGAAGGTCGGCCCCAGCATTTT
TRBV15	-	TRBJ1-3	-	CATSRDGALSFSGNTIYF	TGTGCCACCAGCAGAGATGGGGCCCTTTCCTTCTCTGGAAACACCATATATTTT
TRBV20-1	-	TRBJ1-1	TRBD1	CSASGQGGTVAFF	TGCAGTGCGTCCGGACAGGGAGGCACCGTAGCTTTCTTT
TRBV5-5	few	TRBJ1-2	-	CASSGRDGYGYTF	TGTGCCAGCAGCGGCCGGGACGGCTATGGCTACACCTTC
TRBV19	few	TRBJ2-7	-	CASSMTQVSSYEQYF	TGTGCCAGTAGTATGACACAGGTTTCGTCCTACGAGCAGTACTTC
TRBV7-9	-	TRBJ2-2	TRBD2	CASSLAPGTSGRPNTGELFF	TGTGCCAGCAGCTTAGCTCCCGGGACTAGCGGGAGGCCGAACACCGGGGAGCTGTTTTTT